Listed below are T cell receptor beta chains from one sample, sequenced in a study of cytomegalovirus exposure and HLA in healthy donors. Sequencing used immunoSEQ multiplex PCR; TCRdb keeps in-frame clones, though not all of them. The table includes around 120,000 clones, approximately 80% detected once. Sequencing was performed on PBMCs. These receptors were taken from a man younger than 35 in good health and CMV-seronegative. Each CDR3 is given with its conserved first and last residue. The order of the fields is D gene, V gene, J gene, clone size, CDR3 DNA, CDR3 protein. The D gene is left open where the match is weak. Only some rows state a clone size, as once, few, many or a class for expanded clones.

.	TRBV7-9	TRBJ2-7	.	TGTGCCAGCAGCTCACAGCCCCCCTACGAGCAGTACTTC	CASSSQPPYEQYF
.	TRBV18	TRBJ1-1	.	TGTGCCAGCTCACCACTTTGGGAGACTGAAGCTTTCTTT	CASSPLWETEAFF
.	TRBV7-2	TRBJ2-1	.	TGTGCCAGCAGCTTTACTCGACTAGAGACCTACAATGAGCAGTTCTTC	CASSFTRLETYNEQFF
TRBD1	TRBV10-2	TRBJ1-1	.	TGCGCCAGTCTTGGCCAGGGGGCTTTGAACACTGAAGCTTTCTTT	CASLGQGALNTEAFF
.	TRBV5-5	TRBJ1-1	once	TGTGCCAGCAGCCCTAGGCAGGGTTTCGCTGAAGCTTTCTTT	CASSPRQGFAEAFF
.	TRBV9	TRBJ2-2	few	TGTGCCAGCAGCGCCCCGGGGGCCGGGGAGCTGTTTTTT	CASSAPGAGELFF
TRBD1	TRBV10-1	TRBJ1-2	.	TGCGCCAGCAGTGAGTCGGGGACAGGGCACGGCTACACCTTC	CASSESGTGHGYTF
TRBD1	TRBV27	TRBJ1-1	.	TGTGCCAGCAGTTCGAGGACAGGATGGAACACTGAAGCTTTCTTT	CASSSRTGWNTEAFF
.	TRBV19	TRBJ1-5	.	TGTGCCACCCAGTGGGGGGGGAATCAGCCCCAGCATTTT	CATQWGGNQPQHF
TRBD1	TRBV7-8	TRBJ1-2	.	TGTGCCAGCAGCCCTGACTCAGGGGGCGTTCCCTATGGCTACACCTTC	CASSPDSGGVPYGYTF
TRBD2	TRBV27	TRBJ2-1	.	TGTGCCAGCAGCCAAATTAGCGGGGGATTCACCCCAAACAATGAGCAGTTCTTC	CASSQISGGFTPNNEQFF